These 25 T cell receptor beta chains came from one sample sequenced in a study of T cells after yellow fever vaccination. TCRdb itself ran the 5' RACE reads through MiXCR, one entry per CDR3 protein. The sample comprises some 390,000 distinct CDR3 sequences, 6.2% of which are singletons, and around 16% rests with the top ten. The sequencing here drew on PBMCs, taken 5 days after the yellow fever booster vaccination. These receptors all come from a man between 25 and 39 years old who received the YFV17D yellow fever vaccine.

This clonotype was detected many times. This chain links TRBV20-1 with TRBJ2-1, with TRBD2 identical over 11 bases. This CDR3 spans 14 amino acids. Unmatched junction bases numbered 5, after V lost 5 bases and J lost 5 bases. Germline lookup yields CDR1 DFQATT and CDR2 SNEGSKA (reference sequence). The CDR3 DNA reads TGCAGTGCTGGATCGGGACTAGCGGACAATGAGCAGTTCTTC. Translated, it gives CSAGSGLADNEQFF.

Points on this clonotype: This clone may be a read error of a much larger clone one base away. The chain recombines TRBV5-1 with TRBJ2-3; D is unclear. V lost 4 bases and J 1 base, leaving 16 bases between the germline ends. Germline V gives CDR1 SGHRS, CDR2 YFSETQ. The CDR3 is made up of 16 amino acids. The CDR3 spells CASSPRPPGGTDTQYF. The CDR3 DNA reads as TGCGCCAGCAGCCCCAGACCCCCTGGGGGCACAGATACGCAGTATTTT.

This clonotype was observed a handful of times. The genes are TRBV7-2 and TRBJ2-3, with D unresolved. The V gene lost 0 bases and the J gene lost 2 bases, with 6 bases spanning the gap. Looked up from germline, CDR1 is SGHTA and CDR2 is FQGNSA. This CDR3 is 14 amino acids long. The DNA for the CDR3 is TGTGCCAGCAGCTTAGCCGGTGCCACAGATACGCAGTATTTT. Translated, it gives CASSLAGATDTQYF. The full variable domain, rest sourced from reference TRBV7-2 and TRBJ2-3, is GAGVSQSPSNKVTEKGKDVELRCDPISGHTALYWYRQSLGQGLEFLIYFQGNSAPDKSGLPSDRFSAERTGGSVSTLTIQRTQQEDSAVYLCASSLAGATDTQYFGPGTRLTVL.

The V call is TRBV24-1, the J call TRBJ1-2; tentative D call: TRBD1 (6 bases). V was clipped by 10 bases and J by 0 bases, with 14 bases between them. This CDR3 has 14 amino acids. Looked up from germline, CDR1 is KGHDR and CDR2 is SFDVKD. This CDR3 reads CATAYREANYGYTF. In DNA form, the CDR3 reads TGTGCCACTGCATACAGGGAGGCTAACTATGGCTACACCTTC.

J is TRBJ2-5 and V is TRBV9; no firm D call. Trimming removed 3 bases from V and 1 base from J, with 10 bases in between. The CDR3 loop spans 14 amino acids. The germline V gene encodes CDR1 SGDLS and CDR2 YYNGEE. The CDR3 loop reads CASSAPPPQETQYF. The CDR3 nucleotides are TGTGCCAGCAGCGCTCCGCCTCCCCAAGAGACCCAGTACTTC.

This clonotype was picked up many times. V gene TRBV4-3 combines with J gene TRBJ2-5; weak D call: TRBD2 (6 bases). Between the trimmed V and J ends, which lost 1 base and 5 bases, there was a span of 14 bases. The CDR3 is 15 residues long. CDR1 and CDR2 (germline): LGHNA, YSLEER. Here the CDR3 reads CASSQALASRETQYF. The CDR3 nucleotides read TGCGCCAGCAGCCAAGCGCTAGCGAGCAGGGAGACCCAGTACTTC.

This chain connects TRBV7-6 to TRBJ1-4; the D gene is possibly TRBD1 (5 bases). Germline CDR1 reads SGHVS; CDR2 reads FNYEAQ. The CDR3 is made up of 17 amino acids. Trimming removed 2 bases at V and 8 bases at J, with 21 bases between. DNA for the CDR3: TGTGCCAGCAGCTTATCTGCGCAGGGACCGTCTGCCGAAAAACTGTTTTTT. It translates to CASSLSAQGPSAEKLFF.

The chain joins TRBV12-3 or TRBV12-4 to TRBJ2-7; perhaps TRBD1 as D (6 bases). Trimming cost V 5 bases and J 2 bases, with 13 bases left between them. This CDR3 has 14 residues. In nucleotides, the CDR3 is TGTGCCAGCAGTCATACAGGGCGAGCCTACGAGCAGTACTTC. Translation: CASSHTGRAYEQYF.

The table lists this clonotype with many counts. The J gene is TRBJ2-5, the V gene TRBV7-2; 9 nucleotides align to TRBD1. The CDR3 sequence is 14 residues long. Germline lookup yields CDR1 SGHTA and CDR2 FQGNSA. Unmatched junction bases numbered 5, after V lost 4 bases and J lost 5 bases. This CDR3 reads CASSSQGAWETQYF. CDR3 sequence (DNA): TGTGCCAGCAGCTCACAGGGGGCTTGGGAGACCCAGTACTTC. Together with reference TRBV7-2 and TRBJ2-5, the CDR3 gives the full variable domain: GAGVSQSPSNKVTEKGKDVELRCDPISGHTALYWYRQSLGQGLEFLIYFQGNSAPDKSGLPSDRFSAERTGGSVSTLTIQRTQQEDSAVYLCASSSQGAWETQYFGPGTRLLVL.

The V and J genes are TRBV5-1 and TRBJ2-5; D possibly corresponds to TRBD2 (7 bases). The CDR3 extends over 15 amino acids. V was clipped by 0 bases and J by 5 bases, with 14 bases between them. CDR1 SGHRS and CDR2 YFSETQ come from the germline V gene. The CDR3, as DNA: TGCGCCAGCAGCTTGGCCGGGGGGCTGGGGGAGACCCAGTACTTC. This gives the protein CASSLAGGLGETQYF.

The chain uses TRBV6-2 or TRBV6-3 and TRBJ2-5; no clear D gene. The CDR3 spans 11 residues. Germline lookup yields CDR1 MNHEY and CDR2 SVGEGT. V gave up 7 bases and J gave up 5 bases, with 8 bases separating them. For the CDR3, the DNA is TGTGCCAGCACTCAGACGGAGACCCAGTACTTC. Encoded protein: CASTQTETQYF.

Comments on this clonotype: The limits of the CDR3 on the DNA are not certain, so only TCRdb's listed CDR3 is given. The CDR3 spells CISVLNSPSRAFF. This chain joins TRBV7-5 and TRBJ1-1. TRBV7-5 counts as a pseudogene. The CDR3 contains 13 residues when both ends are counted.

This chain connects TRBV9 to TRBJ2-1; 10 positions match TRBD2. Trimming removed 2 bases from V and 7 bases from J; junction bases left unmatched: 12. This CDR3 spans 17 amino acids. CDR1 is SGDLS and CDR2 is YYNGEE in the germline V gene. CDR3 DNA sequence: TGTGCCAGCAGCGTTGAGTGGCTAGCGGGAGTGGAGAATGAGCAGTTCTTC. Amino acid sequence: CASSVEWLAGVENEQFF.

This clonotype has at least ten counts. The chain is built from TRBV28 and TRBJ2-3, with 9 bases matching TRBD2. The CDR3 is 15 residues long. The V gene's germline CDR1 is MDHEN and CDR2 SYDVKM. J was trimmed by 8 bases and V by 5 bases; bases with no gene match: 11. Here the CDR3 reads CASSPTRAGGRTQYF. The DNA for the CDR3 is TGTGCCAGCAGTCCGACTCGGGCGGGAGGGCGTACGCAGTATTTT.

This clonotype has at least ten counts. V and J are TRBV27 and TRBJ2-7; the match to TRBD2 covers 10 bases. The germline V gene encodes CDR1 MNHEY and CDR2 SMNVEV (reference sequence). CDR3 length: 14 amino acids. Trimming at V came to 5 bases and at J to 6 bases, leaving 7 bases not matched to a gene. CDR3 DNA: TGTGCCAGCAGTAAGCGGGAGGGCCCGTTCGAGCAGTACTTC. This gives the protein CASSKREGPFEQYF.

There are a few counts of this clonotype. V is TRBV14 and J is TRBJ2-7; D remains ambiguous. The CDR3 loop spans 15 amino acids. V was trimmed by 1 base and J by 0 bases, leaving 10 bases between them. Germline-derived CDR1 and CDR2 are SGHDN and FVKESK. The CDR3 region has the DNA TGTGCCAGCAGCCAAGCTTTGGGTAACTCCTACGAGCAGTACTTC. Translating gives CASSQALGNSYEQYF.

With regard to this clonotype: The junction differs from germline at one of its ends, possibly a read error. The chain has TRBV20-1 and TRBJ2-3, with D possibly matching TRBD2 (5 bases). This CDR3 spans 16 amino acids. CDR1 is DFQATT and CDR2 is SNEGSKA in the germline V gene (reference sequence). CDR3 sequence (DNA): TGCTGTGCTAGAGATCCTGCTAGCAGGCCCACAGATACGCAGTATTTT. Encoded protein: CCARDPASRPTDTQYF.

This clonotype has at least ten counts. The chain combines TRBV6-2 or TRBV6-3 with TRBJ2-4; 7 nucleotides align to TRBD1. This CDR3 is built from 11 residues. The ends lost 7 bases at V and 7 bases at J; junction bases unmatched: 1. The V gene's germline CDR1 is MNHEY and CDR2 SVGEGT. The CDR3 protein is CASTQGNIQYF. DNA of the CDR3: TGTGCCAGCACACAGGGGAACATTCAGTACTTC.

The chain is built from TRBV10-3 and TRBJ2-1; possible D gene TRBD1, 5 bases. The CDR3 is 13 amino acids. The V gene lost 6 bases and the J gene lost 8 bases, with 14 bases spanning the gap. Germline CDR1 is ENHRY and CDR2 is SYGVKD. CDR3 in amino acids: CAISVQIGDEQFF. The CDR3 DNA reads TGTGCCATCAGCGTCCAAATAGGGGATGAGCAGTTCTTC.

Many counts were recorded for this clonotype. V and J are TRBV5-1 and TRBJ1-4, with D maybe TRBD1 (6 bases). CDR1 and CDR2 from the germline V gene are SGHRS and YFSETQ. This CDR3 contains 16 residues. The germline V and J ends were trimmed by 5 bases and 1 base, with 15 bases remaining between them. For the CDR3, the DNA is TGCGCCAGCAGTTCACAGGGATTACAAACTAATGAAAAACTGTTTTTT. Protein sequence: CASSSQGLQTNEKLFF.

Notes on this clonotype: A read error is likely, as this CDR3 ends without the conserved phenylalanine or tryptophan. The chain joins TRBV5-1 to TRBJ2-1; no clear D. This CDR3 contains 14 residues. V lost 5 bases, J lost 0 bases, and 9 bases lay in between. Germline CDR1 and CDR2: SGHRS and YFSETQ. CDR3 DNA sequence: TGCGCCAGCAGTGACCAGAGCTCCTACAATGAGCAGTTCCTC. Protein: CASSDQSSYNEQFL.

In its sample, this clonotype was seen a few times. The chain links TRBV12-3 or TRBV12-4 to TRBJ2-7; no definite D call. V lost 3 bases to trimming and J lost 0 bases, with 9 bases between them. The CDR3 spans 14 residues. Here the CDR3 reads CASSFSVPSYEQYF. For the CDR3, the DNA is TGTGCCAGCAGTTTTTCGGTCCCCTCCTACGAGCAGTACTTC.

This clonotype was detected only a few times. This rearrangement joins TRBV7-8 to TRBJ2-3; D might be TRBD1 or TRBD2, each matching 5 bases. V was clipped by 0 bases and J by 1 base, with 11 bases between them. The CDR3 loop spans 16 amino acids. In germline, CDR1 is SGHVS, CDR2 FQNEAQ. The CDR3 spells CASSLASGRGTDTQYF. DNA for the CDR3: TGTGCCAGCAGCTTAGCTTCGGGACGGGGCACAGATACGCAGTATTTT.

The rearrangement joins TRBV27 to TRBJ1-2, with 7 bases aligning to TRBD1. Trimming took 5 bases from V and 7 from J; bases not matched to a gene: 4. The CDR3 length is 12 residues. Germline-derived CDR1 and CDR2 are MNHEY and SMNVEV (reference sequence). CDR3 coding DNA: TGTGCCAGCAGTACGGGACAGTTTGGCTACACCTTC. Protein product: CASSTGQFGYTF.

The rearrangement uses TRBV7-2 and TRBJ2-7; 7 nucleotides line up with TRBD2. J lost 3 bases, V lost 3 bases, and 5 bases had no gene match. Germline values: CDR1 SGHTA, CDR2 FQGNSA. The CDR3 contains 14 residues. The CDR3 loop reads CASSLAREVYEQYF. CDR3 nucleotide sequence: TGTGCCAGCAGCTTGGCCCGGGAGGTCTACGAGCAGTACTTC.